This TCR beta chain comes out of a study of Ad26.COV2.S vaccination and SARS-CoV-2 variants. The trim removed 1 base at V and 5 bases at J, leaving 7 bases unmatched. Germline V lookup: CDR1 SEHNR, CDR2 FQNEAQ (reference sequence). The CDR3 is made up of 16 amino acids. The protocol was immunoSEQ multiplex PCR, while the TCRdb copy is restricted to in-frame clones and leaves out a portion. The profile shows about 330,000 clones, about nine tenths of them singletons. Documented treatment: roughly 20 received Ad26.COV2.S at low or high dose, single or two shots; about five received placebo; per-sample allocation not given. Day 63 after the first vaccine or placebo injection was the time point for sampling.

The chain joins TRBV7-9 to TRBJ2-3, with 9 bases matching TRBD1. The receptor was derived from a person aged 18 to 59 who received the Ad26.COV2.S COVID-19 vaccine or a placebo. This sample comprised peripheral blood, obtained in a trial of Ad26.COV2.S vaccine versus placebo. The CDR3 region has the DNA TGTGCCAGCAGCTTAGGGGGACAGGGTTTATTAGATACGCAGTATTTT. Protein: CASSLGGQGLLDTQYF.